The clone carrying this T cell receptor (beta chain) appeared a few times. This record belongs to a study of blood T cell repertoires in COVID-19. The germline V gene has CDR1 SGHRS and CDR2 YFSETQ. V shed 0 bases and J shed 6 bases, with 9 bases lying between them. This CDR3 spans 13 amino acids. The protocol was immunoSEQ multiplex PCR, while the TCRdb copy is restricted to in-frame clones and leaves out a portion. This repertoire shows 100,000 to 150,000 clones, nearly 90% found once; its top ten account for roughly 1.2%. Sequencing input: peripheral blood. This TCR was recovered from an elderly woman with acute or convalescent COVID-19. The V call is TRBV5-1, the J call TRBJ1-2, with a possible D match to TRBD1 (6 bases). The CDR3 loop reads CASSLVGGDGYTF. The CDR3 DNA reads as TGCGCCAGCAGCTTGGTTGGGGGCGATGGCTACACCTTC.